What follows are 26 T cell receptor beta chains derived from one specimen sequenced in a study of blood T cell repertoires in COVID-19. Profiling relied on immunoSEQ multiplex PCR, and the TCRdb table lists in-frame clones only, not all of them. The sample lists about 46,000 clones; roughly four fifths were seen once. Sequencing input: peripheral blood. These receptor sequences come from a man aged 60 to 75 with active COVID-19.

The rearrangement uses TRBV3-1 (or the pseudogene TRBV3-2) and TRBJ2-1, with 12 bases matching TRBD2. Germline trimming cut 2 bases from V and 5 bases from J; bases unmatched to any gene: 4. The germline V gene encodes CDR1 LGHDT and CDR2 YNNKEL (reference sequence). The CDR3 consists of 16 residues. CDR3 nucleotides: TGTGCCAGCAGCCAACTAGCGGGGGGGCTCAACAATGAGCAGTTCTTC. This translates into CASSQLAGGLNNEQFF.

The chain carries TRBV9 and TRBJ1-3, with 7 bases aligning to TRBD1. CDR3 size: 15 residues. V lost 4 bases and J lost 0; bases outside the gene matches: 4. From germline, CDR1 is SGDLS and CDR2 YYNGEE. DNA for the CDR3: TGTGCCAGCAGCCCGACAGGGAGCTCTGGAAACACCATATATTTT. Translating it yields CASSPTGSSGNTIYF.

The CDR3 spells CASSPRNQPQHF. The CDR3 region has the DNA TGTGCCAGCTCACCGAGGAATCAGCCCCAGCATTTT. The chain employs TRBV18 and TRBJ1-5; no reliable D call. V lost 3 bases, J lost 4 bases, and 4 bases lay in between. The CDR3 runs 12 residues. Germline-derived CDR1 and CDR2 are KGHSH and LQKENI. Full variable domain (missing parts from reference TRBV18 and TRBJ1-5): NAGVMQNPRHLVRRRGQEARLRCSPMKGHSHVYWYRQLPEEGLKFMVYLQKENIIDESGMPKERFSAEFPKEGPSILRIQQVVRGDSAAYFCASSPRNQPQHFGDGTRLSIL.

The chain carries TRBV19 and TRBJ1-6; 11 bases map to TRBD1. CDR1 is LNHDA and CDR2 is SQIVND in the germline V gene (reference sequence). The junction had 8 bases not matched to a gene; V was cut back by 5 bases and J by 11 bases. The CDR3 sequence is 15 residues long. CDR3 DNA: TGTGCCAGTAGTGATGGACAGGGGGCGATGACACCCCTCCACTTT. Residues: CASSDGQGAMTPLHF.

The chain recombines TRBV21-1 with TRBJ2-3; the D segment call TRBD2 is taken from the table without a DNA check. TRBV21-1 represents a pseudogene. CDR3 length equals 18 residues. The CDR3 nucleotides are TGTGCCAGCAGCCCCCTGCCGTTGGGGACTAGCGGTACAGATACGCAGTATTTT. It specifies CASSPLPLGTSGTDTQYF.

This rearrangement joins TRBV5-1 to TRBJ2-7; D unclear. V was trimmed by 0 bases and J by 1 base, leaving 5 bases between them. The CDR3 is made up of 13 amino acids. Germline V gene data show CDR1 as SGHRS and CDR2 as YFSETQ. The CDR3 is CASSLASSYEQYF. Here the CDR3 DNA reads TGCGCCAGCAGCTTGGCCTCTTCCTACGAGCAGTACTTC.

The chain has TRBV2 and TRBJ2-5; 8 nucleotides agree with TRBD2. The V gene end was trimmed by 6 bases and the J gene end by 4 bases; junction bases not matched to a gene: 10. The CDR3 sequence is 15 residues long. The germline CDR1 and CDR2 sequences are SNHLY and FYNNEI. The CDR3 region is CASRNPGLEIETQYF. The CDR3 bases are TGTGCCAGCAGGAACCCGGGACTAGAGATAGAGACCCAGTACTTC.

V usage is TRBV12-3 or TRBV12-4 and J usage is TRBJ1-5; D is perhaps TRBD1 (5 bases). Trimming removed 3 bases from V and 7 bases from J, with 10 bases in between. The CDR3 runs 13 residues. The CDR3 DNA reads TGTGCCAGCAGTTTCGGGGGGGGACAGCCCCAGCATTTT. Translation gives CASSFGGGQPQHF.

The V call is TRBV7-2, the J call TRBJ1-6, with D uncertain. The ends were cut back, 5 bases at V and 7 bases at J, with 9 bases in the middle. Germline V CDR1 and CDR2: SGHTA, FQGNSA. This CDR3 contains 13 residues. CDR3 sequence: CASSPLRNSPLHF. In nucleotides, the CDR3 is TGTGCCAGCAGCCCCTTGCGGAATTCACCCCTCCACTTT.

This clone was counted only a few times. The chain carries TRBV6-6 and TRBJ1-5; D is possibly TRBD1 (6 bases). V was cut by 2 bases and J by 8 bases, with 13 bases left in between. The CDR3 is made up of 14 amino acids. CDR1 is MNHNY and CDR2 is SVGAGI in the germline V gene (reference sequence). CDR3 in amino acids: CASSYTTGLEPQHF. Here the CDR3 DNA reads TGTGCCAGCAGTTACACCACAGGGCTCGAGCCCCAGCATTTT.

Worth noting for this clone: One end of the junction is discordant with germline, which a read error may explain. The V call is TRBV18, the J call TRBJ2-1, with 9 nucleotides matching TRBD2. The CDR3 spans 15 residues. Looked up from germline, CDR1 is KGHSH and CDR2 is LQKENI. CDR3 in amino acids: CASSPVSGRYTEQFF. The CDR3 DNA reads TGTGCCAGCTCACCGGTCAGCGGGAGGTACACTGAGCAGTTCTTC.

V and J are TRBV30 and TRBJ1-6, with no clear D. Germline V gene lookup returns CDR1 GTSNPN and CDR2 SVGIG (reference sequence). The CDR3 sequence is 13 residues long. V shed 3 bases and J shed 7 bases, with 10 bases lying between them. In DNA, the CDR3 is TGTGCCTGGAGGGCCCCGGGGAATTCACCCCTCCACTTT. Translated: CAWRAPGNSPLHF.

This chain connects TRBV28 to TRBJ1-5; D possibly corresponds to TRBD1 (6 bases). V dropped 3 bases and J dropped 12 bases, with 18 bases sitting between them. Germline CDR1 is MDHEN and CDR2 is SYDVKM. The CDR3 sequence is 14 residues long. The CDR3 nucleotides are TGTGCCAGCAGTTTTTGGACAGACTATCAGGGCCAGCATTTT. Protein product: CASSFWTDYQGQHF.

V and J are TRBV6-6 and TRBJ1-4; D call uncertain. The CDR3 consists of 12 residues. CDR1 is MNHNY, CDR2 SVGAGI, per germline (reference sequence). Trimming removed 2 bases from V and 8 bases from J, with 6 bases in between. The CDR3 nucleotides are TGTGCCAGCAGTTACCTTGCGGAAAAACTGTTTTTT. It is translated as CASSYLAEKLFF.

This sequence joins TRBV7-2 and TRBJ2-2; 11 nucleotides agree with TRBD2. The ends lost 5 bases at V and 6 bases at J; junction bases unmatched: 11. This CDR3 region has 17 residues. From germline, CDR1 is SGHTA and CDR2 FQGNSA. The CDR3 protein is CASSAQPSGGPSGELFF. CDR3 DNA sequence: TGTGCCAGCAGCGCGCAACCTAGCGGGGGGCCCTCCGGGGAGCTGTTTTTT.

This sequence joins TRBV7-3 and TRBJ2-3, with D perhaps matching TRBD2 (5 bases). This CDR3 comprises 17 residues. From germline, CDR1 is SGHTA and CDR2 FQGTGA. The V end lost 1 base, the J end lost 4 bases, and 18 bases lay between the germline ends. CDR3 region: CASSLRGIAYTADTQYF. CDR3 nucleotide sequence: TGTGCCAGCAGCTTAAGAGGGATAGCCTACACAGCAGATACGCAGTATTTT.

This clone was seen only a few times. The V and J genes are TRBV30 and TRBJ2-7; 9 nucleotides match TRBD1. Germline values: CDR1 GTSNPN, CDR2 SVGIG (reference sequence). Germline trimming cut 5 bases from V and 6 bases from J; bases unmatched to any gene: 5. This CDR3 spans 12 amino acids. DNA for the CDR3: TGTGCCTGGGGACAGGGGACGGGCGAGCAGTACTTC. Translation gives CAWGQGTGEQYF.

J is TRBJ1-4 and V is TRBV4-3, with 11 positions matching TRBD1. CDR1 LGHNA and CDR2 YSLEER come from the germline V gene. The CDR3 runs 15 residues. Trimming removed 4 bases from V and 5 bases from J; junction bases left unmatched: 3. CDR3 bases: TGCGCCAGCAGCCGGACAGGGGGCCTAAATGAAAAACTGTTTTTT. This encodes CASSRTGGLNEKLFF.

The chain has TRBV5-4 and TRBJ1-2; a possible D gene is TRBD1 (6 bases). The CDR3 has 14 residues. V was clipped by 3 bases and J by 1 base, with 10 bases between them. The V gene's germline CDR1 is SGHNT and CDR2 YYREEE (reference sequence). Here the CDR3 DNA reads TGTGCCAGCAGCTGGGGGGGGCATAACTATGGCTACACCTTC. Protein: CASSWGGHNYGYTF. Looking up the rest from reference TRBV5-4 and TRBJ1-2 gives the full variable domain: ETGVTQSPTHLIKTRGQQVTLRCSSQSGHNTVSWYQQALGQGPQFIFQYYREEENGRGNFPPRFSGLQFPNYSSELNVNALELDDSALYLCASSWGGHNYGYTFGSGTRLTVV.

This clone has just one count. The CDR3 sequence: CATSTPTGLDPYGYTF. DNA for the CDR3: TGTGCCACCAGCACCCCGACAGGGTTAGATCCGTATGGCTACACCTTC. The rearrangement joins TRBV15 to TRBJ1-2; the match to TRBD1 covers 7 bases. The germline V gene encodes CDR1 LNHNV and CDR2 YYDKDF (reference sequence). The CDR3 has 16 residues. The junction had 13 bases not matched to a gene; V was cut back by 4 bases and J by 5 bases.

V is TRBV11-3 and J is TRBJ2-6; no clear D gene. This CDR3 is 13 amino acids long. Germline V CDR1 and CDR2: SGHNT, YENEEA. The V end lost 1 base, the J end lost 9 bases, and 7 bases lay between the germline ends. Here the CDR3 DNA reads TGTGCCAGCAGCTTAGGTCGTTTCAACGTCCTGACTTTC. Its protein product is CASSLGRFNVLTF.

The V and J genes are TRBV6-6 and TRBJ1-5, with D possibly being TRBD1 (5 bases). This CDR3 spans 14 amino acids. The germline V gene has CDR1 MNHNY and CDR2 SVGAGI (reference sequence). V lost 7 bases to trimming and J lost 0 bases, with 10 bases between them. CDR3 protein: CASNTGDSNQPQHF. The CDR3 DNA is TGTGCCAGCAATACAGGAGATAGCAATCAGCCCCAGCATTTT.

The chain links TRBV9 to TRBJ2-5; 7 bases are shared with TRBD2. The ends lost 0 bases at V and 1 base at J; junction bases unmatched: 6. Germline CDR1 is SGDLS and CDR2 is YYNGEE. The CDR3 consists of 16 residues. The CDR3 DNA reads as TGTGCCAGCAGCGTAGGGGGAGGGAGGTCCCAAGAGACCCAGTACTTC. Translated: CASSVGGGRSQETQYF.

The V call is TRBV3-1 (or the pseudogene TRBV3-2), the J call TRBJ2-5; TRBD2 matches at 12 bases. The CDR3 runs to 16 residues. Germline-derived CDR1 and CDR2 are LGHDT and YNNKEL (reference sequence). V lost 4 bases, J lost 5 bases, and 8 bases stayed unmatched. This chain's CDR3 is CASSRTSGAPVETQYF. In DNA form, the CDR3 reads TGTGCCAGCAGCCGGACTAGCGGGGCACCCGTGGAGACCCAGTACTTC.

This chain connects TRBV15 to TRBJ2-7, with 7 bases that match TRBD2. CDR1 and CDR2 (germline): LNHNV, YYDKDF (reference sequence). Trimming at V came to 5 bases and at J to 2 bases, leaving 9 bases not matched to a gene. This CDR3 comprises 15 residues. DNA of the CDR3: TGTGCCACCAGCGCGGGCGGGGGACCCACCTACGAGCAGTACTTC. It encodes CATSAGGGPTYEQYF.

The rearrangement joins TRBV18 to TRBJ2-5; TRBD1 is a possible D gene (5 bases). V gave up 0 bases and J gave up 4 bases, with 12 bases separating them. The CDR3 loop spans 15 amino acids. Germline CDR1 is KGHSH and CDR2 is LQKENI. This CDR3 reads CASSPPSVQGETQYF. The CDR3 DNA sequence: TGTGCCAGCTCACCACCCTCTGTTCAGGGAGAGACCCAGTACTTC.